Presented here are 28 T cell receptor beta chains from one specimen sequenced in a study of T cells in localized non-small cell lung cancer (dated by TCRdb to the early 2020s). To prepare the library, the immunoSEQ multiplex PCR assay was applied. Held by TCRdb, this immuneACCESS table contains in-frame sequences only and omits some clones. Under half of the omission traces to an unresolved V gene where checked; the cause of the rest is unknown. The sample profile shows under 20,000 clones; approximately 82% of them were found once. The ten largest make up about 25% of the sample. The source material was peripheral blood, sampled before any cancer treatment. These receptors were collected from a female donor older than 55 with stage I lung adenocarcinoma.

J is TRBJ1-2 and V is TRBV9; D remains unclear. With 5 bases removed from V and 3 bases from J, the gap between germline ends came to 17 bases. Germline assignment: CDR1 SGDLS and CDR2 YYNGEE. The CDR3 is 15 residues long. The CDR3 nucleotides read TGTGCCAGCAGAAGATCAGGCGACCTGGACTATGGCTACACCTTC. The encoded protein is CASRRSGDLDYGYTF.

The rearrangement uses TRBV19 and TRBJ1-3; D may be TRBD1 (6 bases). V lost 3 bases and J 2 bases, leaving 11 bases between the germline ends. The CDR3 has 15 amino acids. CDR1 and CDR2 (germline): LNHDA, SQIVND (reference sequence). DNA of the CDR3: TGTGCCAGTAGTATTTCTGGGACACCTGGAAACACCATATATTTT. Translation: CASSISGTPGNTIYF.

J is TRBJ1-2 and V is TRBV7-2, with a possible D match to TRBD1 (5 bases). The CDR3 runs 15 residues. The germline V gene encodes CDR1 SGHTA and CDR2 FQGNSA. Trimming removed 5 bases at V and 5 bases at J, with 18 bases between. The CDR3 reads CASSPGHGARYGYTF. The CDR3 DNA reads TGTGCCAGCAGCCCTGGACACGGGGCGCGATATGGCTACACCTTC.

There are a few counts of this clone. The J gene is TRBJ2-7, the V gene TRBV7-9, with 9 nucleotides matching TRBD1. Germline V CDR1 and CDR2: SEHNR, FQNEAQ (reference sequence). The length of the CDR3 is 15 residues. J lost 3 bases, V lost 4 bases, and 7 bases had no gene match. For the CDR3, the DNA is TGTGCCAGCAGCTCCAAACCGGGACAGGGCTACGAGCAGTACTTC. Protein: CASSSKPGQGYEQYF.

The chain links TRBV6-5 to TRBJ2-1, with 9 bases aligning to TRBD1. Trimming cost V 2 bases and J 6 bases; bases outside gene matches: 2. Looked up from germline, CDR1 is MNHEY and CDR2 is SVGAGI. This CDR3 has 14 residues. CDR3 residues: CASSYRTGANEQFF. CDR3 DNA: TGTGCCAGCAGTTACAGGACAGGGGCCAATGAGCAGTTCTTC.

This sequence joins TRBV9 and TRBJ2-7; perhaps TRBD1 as D (6 bases). The CDR3 is 15 residues long. V dropped 0 bases and J dropped 5 bases, with 15 bases sitting between them. From germline, CDR1 is SGDLS and CDR2 YYNGEE. The CDR3 sequence: CASSVAGTGHHEQYF. In DNA form, the CDR3 reads TGTGCCAGCAGCGTAGCAGGAACAGGGCACCACGAGCAGTACTTC.

V gene TRBV9 combines with J gene TRBJ2-3, with 8 bases that match TRBD2. CDR3 size: 16 residues. Germline V gives CDR1 SGDLS, CDR2 YYNGEE. V was clipped by 0 bases and J by 1 base; unmatched bases: 4. The chain's CDR3 is CASSVASGRRTDTQYF. CDR3 coding DNA: TGTGCCAGCAGCGTAGCTAGCGGGCGGCGCACAGATACGCAGTATTTT.

The J gene is TRBJ1-1, the V gene TRBV11-2; 9 nucleotides align to TRBD1. Germline V gene data show CDR1 as SGHAT and CDR2 as FQNNGV. The CDR3 contains 13 residues. V dropped 0 bases and J dropped 11; count of bases not matched to a gene: 4. Written as DNA, the CDR3 is TGTGCCAGCAGCTTAGATCGGACAGGGGATGCTTTCTTT. This translates into CASSLDRTGDAFF.

The chain couples TRBV5-4 to TRBJ2-7, with TRBD1 identical over 11 bases. V was clipped by 0 bases and J by 0 bases; unmatched bases: 2. Per the germline V gene, CDR1 is SGHNT and CDR2 is YYREEE (reference sequence). This CDR3 contains 16 residues. The CDR3 reads CASSLGGTGGSYEQYF. The CDR3 DNA is TGTGCCAGCAGCTTGGGTGGGACAGGGGGCTCCTACGAGCAGTACTTC.

This rearrangement joins TRBV5-4 to TRBJ2-3; TRBD2 matches at 9 bases. Germline V lookup: CDR1 SGHNT, CDR2 YYREEE (reference sequence). The V and J ends lost 2 bases and 2 bases, in that order; junction bases with no gene match: 6. This CDR3 region has 16 residues. CDR3 sequence: CASSLYSGGSTDTQYF. CDR3 coding DNA: TGTGCCAGCAGCTTATATAGCGGGGGATCCACAGATACGCAGTATTTT.

This clone was seen more than once but under ten times. The rearrangement uses TRBV25-1 and TRBJ1-1; the D is unclear. The V gene lost 11 bases and the J gene lost 4 bases, with 14 bases spanning the gap. The germline gives CDR1 MGHDK, CDR2 SYGVNS. The CDR3 totals 12 residues. Here the CDR3 reads CAGFDCFTEAFF. Here the CDR3 DNA reads TGTGCCGGATTTGACTGCTTCACTGAAGCTTTCTTT.

The chain carries TRBV10-3 and TRBJ2-7; 10 bases are shared with TRBD2. Losses at the gene ends were 6 bases for V and 0 bases for J; bases not matched to a gene: 5. CDR1 is ENHRY and CDR2 is SYGVKD in the germline V gene. The CDR3 has 15 amino acids. DNA of the CDR3: TGTGCCATCAGCCCTAGCGGGGGCAGCTCCTACGAGCAGTACTTC. Amino acid sequence: CAISPSGGSSYEQYF.

The chain couples TRBV7-8 to TRBJ1-3; TRBD1 matches 7 bases. J gave up 4 bases and V 3 bases, and 3 bases lay outside the gene matches. CDR1 and CDR2 (germline): SGHVS, FQNEAQ. The CDR3 length is 14 residues. CDR3 sequence (DNA): TGTGCCAGCAGCTTGACAGGGCGCGGAAACACCATATATTTT. Residues: CASSLTGRGNTIYF.

This chain joins TRBV11-3 and TRBJ2-2, with D unclear. Germline-derived CDR1 and CDR2 are SGHNT and YENEEA. The germline V and J ends were trimmed by 0 bases and 7 bases, with 3 bases remaining between them. CDR3 size: 12 residues. CDR3 region: CASSLDVGELFF. As DNA, the CDR3 is TGTGCCAGCAGCTTAGATGTCGGGGAGCTGTTTTTT.

This chain joins TRBV9 and TRBJ2-3, with unresolved D. The CDR3 is 15 amino acids. Germline V gives CDR1 SGDLS, CDR2 YYNGEE. V gave up 2 bases and J gave up 2 bases, with 12 bases separating them. In nucleotides, the CDR3 is TGTGCCAGCAGCGTGGCTAGTCCATCCACAGATACGCAGTATTTT. This codes for CASSVASPSTDTQYF.

This chain joins TRBV6-6 and TRBJ1-2, with 7 bases that match TRBD1. The CDR3 has 14 residues. After removal of 0 bases from V and 5 bases from J, the junction contained 3 bases not matched to a gene. CDR1 MNHNY and CDR2 SVGAGI come from the germline V gene (reference sequence). CDR3 protein: CASSYSMGQYGYTF. The CDR3 DNA reads as TGTGCCAGCAGTTACTCGATGGGACAGTATGGCTACACCTTC.

This clone was observed a few times. DNA of the CDR3: TGTGCCATCAGTAAGGACAGCAATCAGCCCCAGCATTTT. It codes for CAISKDSNQPQHF. The genes are TRBV10-3 and TRBJ1-5; D unresolved. With 5 bases removed from V and 1 base from J, the gap between germline ends came to 6 bases. The germline V gene encodes CDR1 ENHRY and CDR2 SYGVKD. The CDR3 consists of 13 residues.

V gene TRBV7-9 combines with J gene TRBJ2-4; D is ambiguous. This CDR3 has 13 residues. V lost 5 bases to trimming and J lost 5 bases, with 10 bases between them. The germline V gene has CDR1 SEHNR and CDR2 FQNEAQ (reference sequence). The CDR3 loop is CASSPPSENIQYF. The CDR3 nucleotides are TGTGCCAGCAGCCCCCCCAGCGAAAACATTCAGTACTTC.

The chain joins TRBV7-2 to TRBJ2-3, with a possible D match to TRBD2 (6 bases). The CDR3 loop spans 15 amino acids. V was cut by 2 bases and J by 3 bases, with 12 bases left in between. Germline-derived CDR1 and CDR2 are SGHTA and FQGNSA. CDR3 coding DNA: TGTGCCAGCAGCTTAACTCGGGGGAATACAGATACGCAGTATTTT. This codes for CASSLTRGNTDTQYF.

The chain uses TRBV6-4 and TRBJ2-3, with 8 bases identical to TRBD2. The CDR3 loop spans 17 amino acids. Germline V gives CDR1 MRHNA, CDR2 SNTAGT. V was pared by 5 bases and J by 2 bases, with 12 bases of the junction left unmatched. The CDR3 loop is CASSRQRAGGSTDTQYF. The CDR3 DNA reads as TGTGCCAGCAGTCGCCAGAGGGCGGGGGGATCCACAGATACGCAGTATTTT.

The rearrangement joins TRBV7-2 to TRBJ2-1, with 8 bases aligning to TRBD2. The length of the CDR3 is 15 residues. The V gene end was trimmed by 3 bases and the J gene end by 7 bases; junction bases not matched to a gene: 8. Germline V gene sequence: CDR1 SGHTA, CDR2 FQGNSA. The DNA of the CDR3 is TGTGCCAGCAGCTTTGCTAGCGGGTATTCTAATGAGCAGTTCTTC. Translation: CASSFASGYSNEQFF. Using reference TRBV7-2 and TRBJ2-1 for the parts outside the CDR3, the full variable domain is GAGVSQSPSNKVTEKGKDVELRCDPISGHTALYWYRQSLGQGLEFLIYFQGNSAPDKSGLPSDRFSAERTGGSVSTLTIQRTQQEDSAVYLCASSFASGYSNEQFFGPGTRLTVL.

V usage is TRBV7-2 and J usage is TRBJ2-5, with 9 bases matching TRBD2. V dropped 1 base and J dropped 9; count of bases not matched to a gene: 12. The CDR3 spans 16 residues. Germline-derived CDR1 and CDR2 are SGHTA and FQGNSA. The CDR3 nucleotides are TGTGCCAGCAGCTTAGGGCGGCTAGCGGGGAGGGGGGCCCAGTACTTC. Amino acid sequence: CASSLGRLAGRGAQYF.

The V gene is TRBV10-1, the J gene TRBJ1-1; D unresolved. Per germline, CDR1 WNHNN and CDR2 SYGVQD (reference sequence). There are 11 residues in the CDR3. V lost 4 bases to trimming and J lost 7 bases, with 7 bases between them. The CDR3 region is CASSGGLEAFF. The CDR3 DNA is TGCGCCAGCAGTGGCGGCCTTGAAGCTTTCTTT.

This clone was seen only a few times. V usage is TRBV11-2 and J usage is TRBJ1-6; D is uncertain. This CDR3 spans 13 amino acids. Germline-derived CDR1 and CDR2 are SGHAT and FQNNGV. The V gene lost 5 bases and the J gene lost 7 bases, with 9 bases spanning the gap. The CDR3 nucleotides read TGTGCCAGCAGCCCCGATCGAAATTCACCCCTCCACTTT. Its translation is CASSPDRNSPLHF.

The V call is TRBV6-6, the J call TRBJ2-3, with a tentative D call TRBD2 (7 bases). The CDR3 sequence is 16 residues long. Per the germline V gene, CDR1 is MNHNY and CDR2 is SVGAGI (reference sequence). V lost 6 bases to trimming and J lost 5 bases, with 21 bases between them. The CDR3 is CASSHRRGGAKDTQYF. The DNA of the CDR3 is TGTGCCAGCAGCCACCGGAGGGGGGGGGCGAAAGATACGCAGTATTTT.

This chain uses TRBV4-1 with TRBJ2-1; D is unresolved. The germline V and J ends were trimmed by 4 bases and 4 bases, with 17 bases remaining between them. Germline assignment: CDR1 MGHRA and CDR2 YSYEKL. CDR3 length: 16 amino acids. The CDR3 region is CASSRPPWDQYNEQFF. As DNA, the CDR3 is TGCGCCAGCAGCCGCCCCCCCTGGGATCAATACAATGAGCAGTTCTTC.

The chain joins TRBV30 to TRBJ2-3; D is perhaps TRBD2 (6 bases). This CDR3 has 15 amino acids. Germline CDR1 is GTSNPN and CDR2 is SVGIG (reference sequence). The ends were cut back, 1 base at V and 2 bases at J, with 13 bases in the middle. This CDR3 is CAWSGLGGTTDTQYF. The CDR3 nucleotides are TGTGCCTGGAGTGGGTTGGGGGGAACCACAGATACGCAGTATTTT.

The chain links TRBV2 to TRBJ1-2; 9 bases are a match to TRBD1. The trim removed 2 bases at V and 9 bases at J, leaving 7 bases unmatched. The CDR3 has 14 residues. Germline CDR1 reads SNHLY; CDR2 reads FYNNEI. CDR3 nucleotide sequence: TGTGCCAGCAGTGAAAGAGGGACAGGGAGTAGCTACACCTTC. This codes for CASSERGTGSSYTF.